A selection of T cell receptor beta chains follows, all from one sample in a study of T cell responses to AZD1222 COVID-19 vaccine. Assay used: immunoSEQ multiplex PCR; TCRdb lists only in-frame clones, some missing. Of 130,000 to 150,000 clones in the sample, about nine tenths were seen once. Sequenced material: peripheral blood, taken on day 0 of AZD1222 vaccination. The source is an adult in good health. Each CDR3 is given with its conserved first and last residue. The D gene is left open where the match is weak.

d_call	v_call	j_call	cdr3_length	cdr3_aa
.	TRBV7-2	TRBJ2-7	11	CASSLGRLQYF
.	TRBV27	TRBJ1-1	13	CASSLNMNTEAFF
.	TRBV4-1	TRBJ2-6	15	CASSPRFSGANVLTF
.	TRBV21-1	TRBJ1-2	15	CASSPSQDIVYGYTF
.	TRBV11-2	TRBJ2-2	13	CASSQLSTGELFF
TRBD1	TRBV29-1	TRBJ2-7	12	CSVERTGFEQYF
.	TRBV20-1	TRBJ2-7	15	CSASARGNRYYEQYF
.	TRBV5-8	TRBJ1-6	14	CASSLDTNNSPLHF
.	TRBV12-3/TRBV12-4	TRBJ1-2	13	CASSLSRASGYTF
.	TRBV9	TRBJ2-7	14	CASSVGPARYEQYF
TRBD2	TRBV19	TRBJ2-1	18	CASSTRGRGTSGDNEQFF
.	TRBV24-1	TRBJ2-3	13	CATEGDTTDTQYF
.	TRBV29-1	TRBJ1-1	12	CSVGLRNTEAFF
.	TRBV5-4	TRBJ2-3	13	CASSFQVTDTQYF
.	TRBV19	TRBJ2-3	15	CASSIQDSSTDTQYF
.	TRBV27	TRBJ1-1	15	CASSPWGSGGTEAFF